The source of this TCR beta chain is a study of T cell repertoires in cytomegalovirus infection. The wider study: Indications came from public TCR beta signatures; they pointed to CMV infection and to a matching HLA type. Study conclusions and caveats: Carriers of CMV plus the relevant HLA were identified by cumulative public TCR beta family frequency. In two of eight donors, the top clonotype was HLA-C-restricted CMV-specific.

MiXCR was run by TCRdb on the reads, yielding one entry per CDR3 protein. The sample lists more than 150,000 distinct CDR3 sequences; 15% to 20% were seen once. V was shortened by 5 bases and J by 4 bases, with 11 bases between the two germline ends. The CDR3 extends over 13 amino acids. Germline CDR1 is SQVTM and CDR2 is ANQGSEA. Regarding this clonotype: Its antigen remains unidentified.

The sequencing input was PBMCs. This receptor was obtained from a human donor in good health (CMV status not recorded). Some clones in this sample may be carry-over from other donors' samples. The chain combines TRBV29-1 with TRBJ2-2, with a possible D match to TRBD1 (5 bases). CDR3 loop: CSVPTETTGELFF. In nucleotides, the CDR3 is TGCAGCGTTCCGACAGAAACCACCGGGGAGCTGTTTTTT.